Listed below are T cell receptor beta chains from one sample, sequenced in a study of blood T cell repertoires in COVID-19. Generated by immunoSEQ multiplex PCR, the TCRdb table keeps only in-frame clones and is missing some. Among 260,000 or so clones listed, 75% to 90% were seen once. The sample was peripheral blood. The receptors stem from a human donor in a cohort sampled during active COVID-19. Each CDR3 is given without its conserved first and last residue. D genes are given only for firm matches. Size is omitted from some rows. Given values are once, few, many or a class for expanded clones.

V gene	D gene	J gene	clone size	CDR3 protein
TRBV28	-	TRBJ1-1	-	AIGRTEAF
TRBV5-1	TRBD1	TRBJ1-5	-	ASSVTGEQPQH
TRBV5-4	-	TRBJ2-7	-	ASSLDRSYEQY
TRBV5-1	-	TRBJ2-3	-	ASSFRGGSTDTQY
TRBV2	-	TRBJ1-1	-	ASCLRHMNTEAF
TRBV7-2	TRBD2	TRBJ2-3	few	ASSLGAGGPDTQY
TRBV7-8	-	TRBJ2-5	once	ASSLESGRLLETQY
TRBV24-1	TRBD2	TRBJ2-3	-	ATSDPGLAGGNTQY
TRBV11-2	TRBD2	TRBJ2-7	-	ASSLWLAGVYEQY
TRBV28	-	TRBJ2-1	-	ASSSRIKTGLNNEQF
TRBV27	TRBD1	TRBJ2-1	-	ASSTRTGDEQF
TRBV10-3	-	TRBJ1-3	-	AISDPGTVAGNTIY
TRBV4-1	-	TRBJ1-1	-	ASSHLTGQGDTEAF
TRBV7-6	-	TRBJ1-1	-	ASSLVPGMNTEAF
TRBV25-1	TRBD1	TRBJ1-2	-	ASSDQVGGNYGYT
TRBV28	-	TRBJ2-7	-	ASSSPGTPGARY
TRBV6-1	TRBD2	TRBJ2-1	-	ASSEFGGGRGEQF
TRBV4-1	TRBD1	TRBJ1-1	-	ASSQATGGNEAF
TRBV5-6	-	TRBJ1-2	-	ASSLMGRDNYGYT
TRBV28	-	TRBJ2-5	-	ASSWARAYRETQY
TRBV14	-	TRBJ1-1	-	ASSQVRGATEAF
TRBV2	TRBD2	TRBJ2-2	-	ASSGRGNTGELF
TRBV2	-	TRBJ1-1	many	ASRLNEATEAF
TRBV6-5	TRBD1	TRBJ1-2	-	ASSTQTGKDYGYT
TRBV28	TRBD1	TRBJ1-6	-	ASSLQGDSPLH
TRBV2	TRBD1	TRBJ2-7	-	ASSWDSEYEQY
TRBV5-1	-	TRBJ1-2	-	ASRSGRLGYT
TRBV29-1	-	TRBJ1-1	-	SVEKRGLGTEAF
TRBV9	TRBD2	TRBJ2-4	-	ASSVEGGGKNIQY
TRBV11-2	-	TRBJ1-6	-	ASSLASSYNSPLH